One sample yielded the 20 T cell receptor beta chains listed below, sequenced in a study of human T cells and chemical hapten exposure. MiXCR, applied by TCRdb to the RACE reads, yields one record per CDR3 protein. The data contain roughly 120,000 distinct CDR3 sequences, around 15% of them singletons. Time point indicated: patch test 1, 2 weeks after DPC sensitization. Treatment denoted: therapeutic diphenylcyclopropenone sensitization with weekly scalp DPC. This specimen was whole blood, taken in connection with sensitization to the hapten diphenylcyclopropenone (DPC). All receptors come from a man between 18 and 29 years old with alopecia areata. Some clones in this sample may be carry-over from other donors' samples.

Comments on this clonotype: A much bigger clone sits one base away, suggesting this may be a read error. This chain uses TRBV11-2 with TRBJ1-1; maybe TRBD1 (5 bases). Germline V CDR1 and CDR2: SGHAT, FQNNGV. The CDR3 spans 16 residues. V dropped 6 bases and J dropped 9 bases, with 26 bases sitting between them. CDR3: CASSHHRGVRLAKAFF. The CDR3 DNA sequence: TGTGCCAGCAGTCACCATAGGGGTGTTAGATTGGCTAAAGCTTTCTTT.

CDR3 sequence reads: CASSLPRDRVDEQYF. In DNA, the CDR3 is TGTGCCAGCTCACTACCCCGGGACAGGGTGGACGAGCAGTACTTC. The rearrangement joins TRBV18 to TRBJ2-7; 9 nucleotides agree with TRBD1. V lost 4 bases to trimming and J lost 5 bases; unmatched junction nucleotides: 9. This CDR3 is 15 amino acids long. Germline values: CDR1 KGHSH, CDR2 LQKENI.

This sequence joins TRBV7-9 and TRBJ1-1, with D possibly being TRBD1 (6 bases). The V and J ends lost 5 bases and 7 bases respectively, with 14 bases between them. Germline V lookup: CDR1 SEHNR, CDR2 FQNEAQ (reference sequence). This CDR3 is 13 amino acids long. The CDR3 DNA sequence: TGTGCCAGCAGCACCCAGACAGGTGGTGAAGCTTTCTTT. Protein: CASSTQTGGEAFF.

The chain uses TRBV14 and TRBJ1-1; no clear D. CDR1 is SGHDN and CDR2 is FVKESK in the germline V gene. The V end lost 3 bases, the J end lost 1 base, and 12 bases lay between the germline ends. The CDR3 runs 15 residues. Written as DNA, the CDR3 is TGTGCCAGCAGCCACATTCTCACAGCGAACACTGAAGCTTTCTTT. This translates into CASSHILTANTEAFF. Full variable domain (outside the CDR3, taken from reference TRBV14 and TRBJ1-1): EAGVTQFPSHSVIEKGQTVTLRCDPISGHDNLYWYRRVMGKEIKFLLHFVKESKQDESGMPNNRFLAERTGGTYSTLKVQPAELEDSGVYFCASSHILTANTEAFFGQGTRLTVV.

This clonotype has a count of ten or more. V is TRBV7-8 and J is TRBJ2-1, with 14 bases fitting TRBD2. The germline gives CDR1 SGHVS, CDR2 FQNEAQ. The trim removed 3 bases at V and 7 bases at J, leaving 11 bases unmatched. CDR3 size: 18 residues. DNA of the CDR3: TGTGCCAGCAGCTTGGGACTAGCGGGGGTGAATACTAGGAATGAGCAGTTCTTC. It is translated as CASSLGLAGVNTRNEQFF.

The genes are TRBV4-1 and TRBJ1-6; TRBD1 might be the D (5 bases). From germline, CDR1 is MGHRA and CDR2 YSYEKL. The CDR3 length is 18 residues. The ends were cut back, 3 bases at V and 7 bases at J, with 22 bases in the middle. In nucleotides, the CDR3 is TGCGCCAGCAGCCAGTTGGGGGGTGCCCCTCGGTTGAATTCACCCCTCCACTTT. Its protein product is CASSQLGGAPRLNSPLHF.

At least ten counts were recorded for this clonotype. V and J are TRBV18 and TRBJ2-2; D remains unclear. V lost 0 bases, J lost 0 bases, and 8 bases lay in between. There are 16 residues in the CDR3. CDR1 is KGHSH and CDR2 is LQKENI in the germline V gene. This CDR3 reads CASSPPHAANTGELFF. The CDR3 DNA follows: TGTGCCAGCTCACCACCACACGCGGCGAACACCGGGGAGCTGTTTTTT.

This clonotype turned up a few times. V and J are TRBV3-1 and TRBJ1-1; D is undetermined. V was shortened by 0 bases and J by 10 bases, with 15 bases between the two germline ends. Germline loops: CDR1 LGHDT, CDR2 YNNKEL (reference sequence). The CDR3 contains 14 residues. The CDR3 loop is CASSQDLLEPRAFF. The CDR3 bases are TGTGCCAGCAGCCAAGACTTATTGGAACCCCGAGCTTTCTTT.

This clonotype occurred a few times. The rearrangement links TRBV28 to TRBJ1-5, with D perhaps TRBD1 (5 bases). V was trimmed by 6 bases and J by 0 bases, leaving 15 bases between them. Germline CDR1 MDHEN, CDR2 SYDVKM. The CDR3 contains 16 residues. CDR3 sequence: CASSYSTDYSNQPQHF. CDR3 bases: TGTGCCAGCAGCTACTCGACAGACTATAGCAATCAGCCCCAGCATTTT.

This clonotype occurred a few times. This chain connects TRBV25-1 to TRBJ2-4; a possible D gene is TRBD2 (5 bases). Germline V lookup: CDR1 MGHDK, CDR2 SYGVNS. V dropped 5 bases and J dropped 6 bases, with 14 bases sitting between them. CDR3 length: 14 amino acids. CDR3 nucleotides: TGTGCCAGCAGTCTTGATGGGAGACCAAACATTCAGTACTTC. This translates into CASSLDGRPNIQYF.

This clonotype showed up many times. The V gene is TRBV6-2 or TRBV6-3, the J gene TRBJ1-1; D is unresolved. V lost 0 bases and J lost 1, with 3 bases in between. Germline-derived CDR1 and CDR2 are MNHEY and SVGEGT. This CDR3 region has 13 residues. The CDR3 nucleotides are TGTGCCAGCAGTTACTCAGCGAACACTGAAGCTTTCTTT. Residues: CASSYSANTEAFF.

This clonotype appeared a few times. The CDR3 loop reads CAIRAPGTLTGELFF. CDR3 coding DNA: TGTGCCATCAGAGCCCCCGGGACGCTCACCGGGGAGCTGTTTTTT. The chain uses TRBV10-3 and TRBJ2-2, with D perhaps being TRBD1 or TRBD2 (5 bases each). From germline, CDR1 is ENHRY and CDR2 SYGVKD. The germline V and J ends were trimmed by 6 bases and 4 bases, with 15 bases remaining between them. The CDR3 length is 15 residues.

This clonotype occurred a few times. This chain connects TRBV10-3 to TRBJ2-7, with D unresolved. There are 12 residues in the CDR3. In germline, CDR1 is ENHRY, CDR2 SYGVKD. V lost 2 bases and J lost 4, with 6 bases in between. Here the CDR3 DNA reads TGTGCCATCAGTGAGGCCGGGTACGAGCAGTACGTC. Its protein is CAISEAGYEQYV.

The J gene is TRBJ1-5, the V gene TRBV29-1, with TRBD1 identical over 7 bases. The V gene's germline CDR1 is SQVTM and CDR2 ANQGSEA. The CDR3 spans 13 residues. The junction had 8 bases not matched to a gene; V was cut back by 7 bases and J by 5 bases. CDR3 sequence: CSATTGDHQPQHF. Here the CDR3 DNA reads TGCAGCGCAACAACAGGGGATCATCAGCCCCAGCATTTT.

This chain uses TRBV9 with TRBJ2-1; D could derive from TRBD1 or TRBD2 (5 bases each). This CDR3 region has 15 residues. Germline CDR1 SGDLS, CDR2 YYNGEE. The V end was cut by 3 bases, the J end by 6 bases, with 16 bases between. The chain's CDR3 is CASSALAGGRNEQFF. Here the CDR3 DNA reads TGTGCCAGCAGCGCGCTAGCTGGGGGTCGCAATGAGCAGTTCTTC.

The chain links TRBV7-2 to TRBJ1-1; tentatively, D is TRBD1 (5 bases). CDR1 SGHTA and CDR2 FQGNSA come from the germline V gene. Trimming took off 0 bases at V and 6 bases at J, with 14 bases between the two ends. The CDR3 contains 15 residues. The CDR3 DNA reads TGTGCCAGCAGCTTAGCGGGGCGGGGCGCGGCTGAAGCTTTCTTT. Protein sequence: CASSLAGRGAAEAFF. Drawing the rest from reference TRBV7-2 and TRBJ1-1, the complete variable domain is GAGVSQSPSNKVTEKGKDVELRCDPISGHTALYWYRQSLGQGLEFLIYFQGNSAPDKSGLPSDRFSAERTGGSVSTLTIQRTQQEDSAVYLCASSLAGRGAAEAFFGQGTRLTVV.

This clonotype was seen only a few times. The rearrangement joins TRBV7-2 to TRBJ1-6, with D unresolved. The CDR3 consists of 15 residues. Trimming stripped 8 bases from V and 10 bases from J, with 21 bases between. From germline, CDR1 is SGHTA and CDR2 FQGNSA. The CDR3 reads CASGVVSPRGSPLHF. In nucleotides, the CDR3 is TGTGCCAGCGGGGTAGTGAGTCCCAGAGGGTCACCCCTCCACTTT.

This chain links TRBV5-1 with TRBJ2-7, with D perhaps TRBD1 (6 bases). V lost 0 bases and J 6 bases, leaving 16 bases between the germline ends. Germline V gene lookup returns CDR1 SGHRS and CDR2 YFSETQ. The CDR3 is 15 amino acids. DNA of the CDR3: TGCGCCAGCAGCTTGGAAGGGGGACCTTCGTCCGAGCAGTACGTC. Its protein is CASSLEGGPSSEQYV.

The rearrangement uses TRBV18 and TRBJ2-1, with a possible D match to TRBD1 (6 bases). This CDR3 region has 17 residues. Germline CDR1 reads KGHSH; CDR2 reads LQKENI. V was pared by 9 bases and J by 7 bases, with 28 bases between. This CDR3 reads CASSDLNSDSRTNEQFF. The CDR3 nucleotides read TGTGCCAGTTCGGACCTCAACTCGGACAGCCGAACAAATGAGCAGTTCTTC.

This clonotype has only a few counts. This rearrangement joins TRBV11-2 to TRBJ2-5; D gene ambiguous. V lost 0 bases to trimming and J lost 1 base, with 6 bases between them. CDR1 and CDR2 (germline): SGHAT, FQNNGV. The CDR3 has 14 amino acids. This CDR3 is CASSLDLVQETQYF. The DNA of the CDR3 is TGTGCCAGCAGCTTAGATCTAGTCCAAGAGACCCAGTACTTC.